The 14 T cell receptor beta chains presented below share a single source sample, sequenced in a study of cytomegalovirus exposure and HLA in healthy donors. The PCR ran on 60 Vbeta and 13 Jbeta primers. The assay was immunoSEQ multiplex PCR, and TCRdb's table has in-frame clones only and misses some. The sample yields roughly 240,000 clones, 82% seen once. The specimen sequenced was PBMCs. Every receptor here comes from a woman in her 40s in good health and CMV-seropositive.

This sequence joins TRBV7-8 and TRBJ1-1, with D tentatively TRBD1 (6 bases). The CDR3 has 14 amino acids. V lost 6 bases and J lost 3, with 14 bases in between. Germline assignment: CDR1 SGHVS and CDR2 FQNEAQ. The CDR3 DNA reads TGTGCCAGCAGGACAGGTTACAGGGACACTGAAGCTTTCTTT. Protein: CASRTGYRDTEAFF. Based on the CDR3 plus reference TRBV7-8 and TRBJ1-1, the full variable domain is GAGVSQSPRYKVAKRGQDVALRCDPISGHVSLFWYQQALGQGPEFLTYFQNEAQLDKSGLPSDRFFAERPEGSVSTLKIQRTQQEDSAVYLCASRTGYRDTEAFFGQGTRLTVV.

V is TRBV30 and J is TRBJ1-1; D is uncertain. Trimming cost V 4 bases and J 5 bases, with 14 bases left between them. Germline V gives CDR1 GTSNPN, CDR2 SVGIG (reference sequence). There are 13 residues in the CDR3. In DNA form, the CDR3 reads TGTGCCTGGACCCAAGAGAGAGGGACTGAAGCTTTCTTT. Translated, it gives CAWTQERGTEAFF.

The chain carries TRBV7-2 and TRBJ1-3, with D perhaps matching TRBD1 (5 bases). Germline assignment: CDR1 SGHTA and CDR2 FQGNSA. V was shortened by 1 base and J by 2 bases, with 6 bases between the two germline ends. CDR3 size: 14 residues. The CDR3 protein is CASSLGQPGNTIYF. Written as DNA, the CDR3 is TGTGCCAGCAGCTTAGGACAGCCTGGAAACACCATATATTTT.

The rearrangement joins TRBV5-4 to TRBJ2-3, with 10 nucleotides matching TRBD2. V trimming: 0 bases; J trimming: 4 bases; junction bases outside the gene matches: 8. CDR3 size: 17 residues. Germline values: CDR1 SGHNT, CDR2 YYREEE (reference sequence). CDR3 sequence (DNA): TGTGCCAGCAGCTTGGGGGCTAGCGGGGGTCCCCCAGATACGCAGTATTTT. Translation: CASSLGASGGPPDTQYF.

V gene TRBV6-5 combines with J gene TRBJ2-7; 9 bases match TRBD1. Trimming took 2 bases from V and 3 from J; bases not matched to a gene: 5. Germline-derived CDR1 and CDR2 are MNHEY and SVGAGI. The CDR3 spans 15 residues. CDR3 nucleotide sequence: TGTGCCAGCAGTTACAAGGGACAGGGCAACTACGAGCAGTACTTC. Residues: CASSYKGQGNYEQYF.

The chain carries TRBV27 and TRBJ2-7; TRBD2 matches at 12 bases. The CDR3 has 17 residues. Germline CDR1 is MNHEY and CDR2 is SMNVEV (reference sequence). Trimming took 6 bases from V and 3 from J; bases not matched to a gene: 12. The CDR3 bases are TGTGCCAGCAGCCGACTAGCGGGAGCCCCTACTGACTACGAGCAGTACTTC. The encoded protein is CASSRLAGAPTDYEQYF.

The chain couples TRBV4-2 to TRBJ2-7, with D possibly being TRBD1 (5 bases). Germline lookup yields CDR1 LGHNA and CDR2 YNFKEQ. The CDR3 is 15 residues long. Trimming took off 1 base at V and 3 bases at J, with 13 bases between the two ends. CDR3 sequence: CASSQAPPDNYEQYF. The DNA for the CDR3 is TGTGCCAGCAGCCAAGCCCCCCCGGACAACTACGAGCAGTACTTC.

In its sample, this clone was seen a few times. This chain connects TRBV27 to TRBJ2-1; possible D gene TRBD2, 5 bases. Looked up from germline, CDR1 is MNHEY and CDR2 is SMNVEV (reference sequence). The V end lost 6 bases, the J end lost 2 bases, and 17 bases lay between the germline ends. CDR3 length equals 16 residues. CDR3 sequence reads: CASRLNGMGTYNEQFF. For the CDR3, the DNA is TGTGCCAGCAGATTAAACGGGATGGGGACCTACAATGAGCAGTTCTTC.

This chain connects TRBV9 to TRBJ2-7; possible D gene TRBD1, 5 bases. The V end lost 0 bases, the J end lost 2 bases, and 15 bases lay between the germline ends. The CDR3 contains 16 residues. The V gene's germline CDR1 is SGDLS and CDR2 YYNGEE. The CDR3 DNA sequence: TGTGCCAGCAGCGTAGCCGGCCAGGGTCCCCCCTACGAGCAGTACTTC. Amino acids: CASSVAGQGPPYEQYF.

The chain carries TRBV4-1 and TRBJ2-1; unclear D gene. Germline V CDR1 and CDR2: MGHRA, YSYEKL. CDR3 length equals 16 residues. V was cut by 1 base and J by 0 bases, with 10 bases left in between. This chain's CDR3 is CASSQGADFSYNEQFF. For the CDR3, the DNA is TGCGCCAGCAGCCAAGGGGCAGATTTCTCCTACAATGAGCAGTTCTTC.

The rearrangement links TRBV5-1 to TRBJ1-4; 7 bases are a match to TRBD1. The germline gives CDR1 SGHRS, CDR2 YFSETQ. The CDR3 covers 16 residues. The ends lost 0 bases at V and 8 bases at J; junction bases unmatched: 10. CDR3 sequence (DNA): TGCGCCAGCAGCTTGGCTCAGGGGACAGTAGGGGAAAAACTGTTTTTT. This codes for CASSLAQGTVGEKLFF.

The gene calls are TRBV29-1 and TRBJ2-3; D gene uncertain. V shed 4 bases and J shed 4 bases, with 9 bases lying between them. Germline V CDR1 and CDR2: SQVTM, ANQGSEA. This CDR3 comprises 12 residues. In nucleotides, the CDR3 is TGCAGCGTTGTGGCCAGCGCAGATACGCAGTATTTT. Its translation is CSVVASADTQYF.

The gene calls are TRBV5-1 and TRBJ1-2; 9 bases are a match to TRBD1. Trimming took 4 bases from V and 7 from J; bases not matched to a gene: 8. This CDR3 comprises 14 residues. The germline CDR1 and CDR2 sequences are SGHRS and YFSETQ. This chain's CDR3 is CASSPVQGASGYTF. CDR3 bases: TGCGCCAGCAGCCCGGTACAGGGGGCGAGTGGCTACACCTTC.

The rearrangement links TRBV7-2 to TRBJ2-5; D is uncertain. The DNA end favors TRBJ2-7, so the J call may be wrong. The CDR3 is 12 residues long. Germline assignment: CDR1 SGHTA and CDR2 FQGNSA. Here the CDR3 reads CASSPLVGEQYF. The CDR3 region has the DNA TGTGCCAGCAGCCCTTTAGTGGGCGAGCAGTACTTC.